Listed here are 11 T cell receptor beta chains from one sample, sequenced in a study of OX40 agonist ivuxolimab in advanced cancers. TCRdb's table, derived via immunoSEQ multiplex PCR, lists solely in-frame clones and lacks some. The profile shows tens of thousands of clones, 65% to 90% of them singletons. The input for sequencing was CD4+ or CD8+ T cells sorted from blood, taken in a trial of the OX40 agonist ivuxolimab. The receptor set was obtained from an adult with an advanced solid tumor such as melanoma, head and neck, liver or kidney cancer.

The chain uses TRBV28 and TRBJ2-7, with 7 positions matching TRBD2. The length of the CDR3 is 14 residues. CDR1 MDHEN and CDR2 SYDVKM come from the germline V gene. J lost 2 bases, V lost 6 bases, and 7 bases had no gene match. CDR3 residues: CASSLAAGPYEQYF. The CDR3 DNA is TGTGCCAGCAGCCTCGCAGCGGGACCCTACGAGCAGTACTTC.

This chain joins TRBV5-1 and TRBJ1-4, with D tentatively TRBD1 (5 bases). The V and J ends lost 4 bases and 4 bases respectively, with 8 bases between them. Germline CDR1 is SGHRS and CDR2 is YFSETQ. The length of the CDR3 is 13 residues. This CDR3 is CASSRQINEKLFF. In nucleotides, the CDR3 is TGCGCCAGCAGCCGACAGATTAATGAAAAACTGTTTTTT.

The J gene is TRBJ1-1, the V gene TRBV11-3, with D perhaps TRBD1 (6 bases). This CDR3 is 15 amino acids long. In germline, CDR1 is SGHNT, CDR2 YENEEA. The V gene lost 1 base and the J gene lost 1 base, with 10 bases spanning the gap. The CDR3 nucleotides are TGTGCCAGCAGCTTAGGAGCAGGGGCGAACACTGAAGCTTTCTTT. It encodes CASSLGAGANTEAFF.

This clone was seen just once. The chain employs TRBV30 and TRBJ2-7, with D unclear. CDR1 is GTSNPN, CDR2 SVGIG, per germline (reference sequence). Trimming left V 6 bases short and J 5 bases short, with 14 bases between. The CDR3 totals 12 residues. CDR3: CACTLGGNEQYF. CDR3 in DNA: TGTGCCTGTACCCTCGGCGGCAACGAGCAGTACTTC.

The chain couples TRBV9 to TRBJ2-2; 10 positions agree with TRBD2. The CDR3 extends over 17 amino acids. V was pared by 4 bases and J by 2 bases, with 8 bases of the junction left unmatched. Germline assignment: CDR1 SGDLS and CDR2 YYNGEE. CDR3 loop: CASSPGTSDFNTGELFF. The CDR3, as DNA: TGTGCCAGCAGCCCCGGGACTAGCGACTTTAACACCGGGGAGCTGTTTTTT. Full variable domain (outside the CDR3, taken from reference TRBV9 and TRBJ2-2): DSGVTQTPKHLITATGQRVTLRCSPRSGDLSVYWYQQSLDQGLQFLIQYYNGEERAKGNILERFSAQQFPDLHSELNLSSLELGDSALYFCASSPGTSDFNTGELFFGEGSRLTVL.

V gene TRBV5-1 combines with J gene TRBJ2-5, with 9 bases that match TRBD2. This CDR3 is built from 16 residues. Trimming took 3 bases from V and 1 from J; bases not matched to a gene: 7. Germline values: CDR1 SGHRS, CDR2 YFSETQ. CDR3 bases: TGCGCCAGCAGCTCCGGGGGTAGCGGGAGCCAAGAGACCCAGTACTTC. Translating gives CASSSGGSGSQETQYF.

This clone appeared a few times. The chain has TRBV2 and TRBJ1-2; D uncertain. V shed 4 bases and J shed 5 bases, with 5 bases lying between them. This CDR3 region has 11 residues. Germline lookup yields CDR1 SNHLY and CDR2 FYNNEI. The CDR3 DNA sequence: TGTGCCAGCAGTGTAGGTTATGGCTACACCTTC. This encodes CASSVGYGYTF.

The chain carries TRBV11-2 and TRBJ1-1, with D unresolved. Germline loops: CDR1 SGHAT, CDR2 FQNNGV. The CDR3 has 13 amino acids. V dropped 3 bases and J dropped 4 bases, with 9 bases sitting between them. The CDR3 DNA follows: TGTGCCAGCAGCTTCGGCGCGTCCACTGAAGCTTTCTTT. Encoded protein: CASSFGASTEAFF.

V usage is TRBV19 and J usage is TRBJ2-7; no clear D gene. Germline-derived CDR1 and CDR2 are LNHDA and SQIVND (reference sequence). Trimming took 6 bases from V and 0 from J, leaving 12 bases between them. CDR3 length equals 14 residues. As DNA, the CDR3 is TGTGCCAGTAGCAAGCATGCTGTCTCCTACGAGCAGTACTTC. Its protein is CASSKHAVSYEQYF.

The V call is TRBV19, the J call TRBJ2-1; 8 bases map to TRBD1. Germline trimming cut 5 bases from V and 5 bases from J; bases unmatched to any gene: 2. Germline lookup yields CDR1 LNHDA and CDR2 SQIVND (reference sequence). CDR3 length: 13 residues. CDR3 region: CASSGQGNNEQFF. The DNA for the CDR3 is TGTGCCAGTAGTGGACAGGGAAACAATGAGCAGTTCTTC.

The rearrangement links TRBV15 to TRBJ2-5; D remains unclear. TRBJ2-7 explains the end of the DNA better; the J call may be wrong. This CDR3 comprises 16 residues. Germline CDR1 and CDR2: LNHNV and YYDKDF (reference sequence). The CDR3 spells CATSRDLSVRSYEQYF. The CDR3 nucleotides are TGTGCCACCAGCAGAGATCTGAGCGTCAGAAGCTACGAGCAGTACTTC.